These T cell receptor beta chains were read from a single sample in a study of Graves' ophthalmopathy and Graves' hyperthyroidism. TCRdb reanalysed the multiplex PCR reads using MiXCR and keeps one entry per CDR3 protein. Among more than 1,000,000 distinct CDR3 sequences listed, 35% to 40% were seen once. Sequencing was performed on peripheral blood or thyroid tissue (not recorded which). These receptors were taken from an adult man with Graves' hyperthyroidism. The CDR3 runs from the conserved cysteine through the conserved F or W. Fields, in order: D gene, clone size, V gene, J gene, CDR3 protein, CDR3 DNA. The D gene is left open where the match is weak. Size is omitted from some rows. Given values are once, few, many or a class for expanded clones.

D gene: TRBD1
clone size: few
V gene: TRBV6-5
J gene: TRBJ1-1
CDR3 protein: CASRRAGTVNTEAFF
CDR3 DNA: TGTGCCAGCAGACGCGCCGGGACAGTGAACACTGAAGCTTTCTTT

D gene: NA
clone size: NA
V gene: TRBV19
J gene: TRBJ1-5
CDR3 protein: CASSIYGDTDNQPQHF
CDR3 DNA: TGTGCCAGTAGTATATACGGGGACACGGACAATCAGCCCCAGCATTTT

D gene: NA
clone size: many
V gene: TRBV19
J gene: TRBJ2-7
CDR3 protein: CASSTQGAEEQYF
CDR3 DNA: TGTGCCAGTAGTACACAGGGAGCGGAGGAGCAGTACTTC

D gene: TRBD1
clone size: NA
V gene: TRBV7-9
J gene: TRBJ2-7
CDR3 protein: CASSSLSGDRDYEHHF
CDR3 DNA: TGTGCCAGCAGCTCCTTATCGGGGGACAGGGACTACGAGCATCACTTC

D gene: TRBD1
clone size: many
V gene: TRBV25-1
J gene: TRBJ2-7
CDR3 protein: CASSDRTGIYYEQYF
CDR3 DNA: TGTGCCAGCAGTGATAGGACAGGGATCTACTACGAGCAGTACTTC

D gene: NA
clone size: many
V gene: TRBV13
J gene: TRBJ2-7
CDR3 protein: CASSPAKTEQYF
CDR3 DNA: TGTGCCAGCAGCCCCGCCAAGACCGAGCAGTACTTC

D gene: TRBD2
clone size: many
V gene: TRBV7-2
J gene: TRBJ2-7
CDR3 protein: CASGGGAGPYEQYF
CDR3 DNA: TGTGCCAGTGGCGGGGGAGCGGGCCCCTACGAGCAGTACTTC

D gene: TRBD1
clone size: NA
V gene: TRBV29-1
J gene: TRBJ2-7
CDR3 protein: CSVGGPGGEQYF
CDR3 DNA: TGCAGCGTTGGGGGTCCAGGGGGCGAGCAGTACTTC

D gene: NA
clone size: many
V gene: TRBV15
J gene: TRBJ2-5
CDR3 protein: CATSRESGDETQYF
CDR3 DNA: TGTGCCACCAGCAGAGAGTCGGGAGATGAGACCCAGTACTTC

D gene: TRBD2
clone size: many
V gene: TRBV14
J gene: TRBJ2-2
CDR3 protein: CASSHLAVYTGELFF
CDR3 DNA: TGTGCCAGCAGCCATCTAGCGGTATACACCGGGGAGCTGTTTTTT

D gene: TRBD1
clone size: many
V gene: TRBV20-1
J gene: TRBJ1-4
CDR3 protein: CSARSGTGDEKLFF
CDR3 DNA: TGCAGTGCTAGATCCGGGACAGGGGATGAAAAACTGTTTTTT

D gene: TRBD2
clone size: many
V gene: TRBV7-8
J gene: TRBJ2-7
CDR3 protein: CASRQAGGPYEQYF
CDR3 DNA: TGTGCCAGCAGACAAGCGGGGGGGCCGTACGAGCAGTACTTC

D gene: NA
clone size: NA
V gene: TRBV7-4
J gene: TRBJ1-4
CDR3 protein: CAISYPGPRNEKLFF
CDR3 DNA: TGTGCCATCAGCTACCCGGGACCTAGAAATGAAAAACTGTTTTTT

D gene: NA
clone size: many
V gene: TRBV5-6
J gene: TRBJ1-1
CDR3 protein: CASSLRGPMNTEAFF
CDR3 DNA: TGTGCCAGCAGCTTGAGGGGCCCCATGAACACTGAAGCTTTCTTT

D gene: NA
clone size: many
V gene: TRBV10-3
J gene: TRBJ2-5
CDR3 protein: CAISERPDPLETQYF
CDR3 DNA: TGTGCCATCAGTGAGAGGCCGGACCCCTTGGAGACCCAGTACTTC

D gene: NA
clone size: many
V gene: TRBV29-1
J gene: TRBJ2-2
CDR3 protein: CSGGVTRSTGELFF
CDR3 DNA: TGCAGCGGGGGGGTGACTAGGAGCACCGGGGAGCTGTTTTTT

D gene: NA
clone size: NA
V gene: TRBV29-1
J gene: TRBJ2-7
CDR3 protein: CSLGIYEQYF
CDR3 DNA: TGCAGCTTGGGTATCTACGAGCAGTACTTC

D gene: NA
clone size: once
V gene: TRBV2
J gene: TRBJ1-6
CDR3 protein: CASSEEDYSPLHF
CDR3 DNA: TGTGCCAGCAGTGAGGAGGACTATTCACCCCTCCACTTT

D gene: NA
clone size: many
V gene: TRBV19
J gene: TRBJ1-1
CDR3 protein: CATSWTANTEAFF
CDR3 DNA: TGTGCAACCTCCTGGACAGCGAACACTGAAGCTTTCTTT

D gene: TRBD2
clone size: many
V gene: TRBV12-3/TRBV12-4
J gene: TRBJ2-7
CDR3 protein: CASSTSVSYEQYF
CDR3 DNA: TGTGCCAGCAGTACTAGCGTGAGCTACGAGCAGTACTTC

D gene: TRBD1
clone size: NA
V gene: TRBV10-3
J gene: TRBJ2-7
CDR3 protein: CAIKGQGDYEQYF
CDR3 DNA: TGTGCCATCAAGGGACAGGGGGATTATGAGCAGTACTTC

D gene: TRBD1
clone size: many
V gene: TRBV19
J gene: TRBJ1-1
CDR3 protein: CASTDRGRIEAFF
CDR3 DNA: TGTGCCAGTACTGACAGGGGAAGGATTGAAGCTTTCTTT

D gene: NA
clone size: many
V gene: TRBV25-1
J gene: TRBJ2-5
CDR3 protein: CASSDPLSGEETQYF
CDR3 DNA: TGTGCCAGCAGTGACCCCCTAAGTGGGGAGGAGACCCAGTACTTC

D gene: NA
clone size: few
V gene: TRBV3-1
J gene: TRBJ1-6
CDR3 protein: CASSQVRNSPLHF
CDR3 DNA: TGTGCCAGCAGCCAAGTGCGAAATTCACCCCTCCACTTT

D gene: NA
clone size: NA
V gene: TRBV29-1
J gene: TRBJ2-2
CDR3 protein: CSVEAWGKNTGELFF
CDR3 DNA: TGCAGCGTTGAAGCTTGGGGGAAGAACACCGGGGAGCTGTTTTTT

D gene: TRBD2
clone size: many
V gene: TRBV20-1
J gene: TRBJ2-2
CDR3 protein: CSAREPGLANTGELFF
CDR3 DNA: TGCAGTGCTAGAGAACCCGGACTAGCTAACACCGGGGAGCTGTTTTTT

D gene: NA
clone size: NA
V gene: TRBV18
J gene: TRBJ2-6
CDR3 protein: CASFQQTGANVLTF
CDR3 DNA: TGTGCCAGCTTCCAACAGACTGGGGCCAACGTCCTGACTTTC

D gene: TRBD2
clone size: few
V gene: TRBV6-5
J gene: TRBJ2-5
CDR3 protein: CAGGRGGPQETQYF
CDR3 DNA: TGTGCAGGGGGACGGGGGGGACCGCAAGAGACCCAGTACTTC

D gene: NA
clone size: NA
V gene: TRBV10-3
J gene: TRBJ1-4
CDR3 protein: CAGSEESTNEKLFF
CDR3 DNA: TGTGCCGGCAGTGAGGAGTCAACTAATGAAAAACTGTTTTTT

D gene: TRBD1
clone size: NA
V gene: TRBV2
J gene: TRBJ1-4
CDR3 protein: CSSSGGQRNEKLFF
CDR3 DNA: TGTTCCAGCAGTGGGGGACAGAGAAATGAAAAACTGTTTTTT

D gene: TRBD1
clone size: NA
V gene: TRBV5-4
J gene: TRBJ1-2
CDR3 protein: CASSLWSGGRGYTF
CDR3 DNA: TGTGCCAGCAGCTTGTGGTCAGGGGGCCGTGGCTACACCTTC

D gene: NA
clone size: NA
V gene: TRBV7-2
J gene: TRBJ1-3
CDR3 protein: CASSSGTASTGNTIYF
CDR3 DNA: TGTGCCAGCAGCTCCGGGACGGCTTCGACTGGAAACACCATATATTTT

D gene: NA
clone size: NA
V gene: TRBV6-1
J gene: TRBJ1-1
CDR3 protein: CASSEDVTEAFF
CDR3 DNA: TGTGCCAGCAGTGAAGATGTAACTGAAGCTTTCTTT

D gene: TRBD2
clone size: NA
V gene: TRBV12-3/TRBV12-4
J gene: TRBJ2-7
CDR3 protein: CASSQPGLTPEQYF
CDR3 DNA: TGTGCCAGCAGCCAACCGGGACTAACCCCCGAGCAGTACTTC

D gene: NA
clone size: many
V gene: TRBV10-3
J gene: TRBJ2-5
CDR3 protein: CAISPGEQETQYF
CDR3 DNA: TGTGCCATCTCCCCAGGGGAACAAGAGACCCAGTACTTC

D gene: NA
clone size: many
V gene: TRBV2
J gene: TRBJ1-1
CDR3 protein: CASSVEPEAFF
CDR3 DNA: TGTGCCAGCAGTGTTGAACCTGAAGCTTTCTTT

D gene: NA
clone size: NA
V gene: TRBV6-6
J gene: TRBJ1-6
CDR3 protein: CASTDGQIQPPLHF
CDR3 DNA: TGTGCCAGCACCGACGGACAGATTCAGCCACCCCTCCACTTT

D gene: NA
clone size: NA
V gene: TRBV5-8
J gene: TRBJ1-1
CDR3 protein: CASSLGLTLSGEAFF
CDR3 DNA: TGTGCCAGCAGCTTAGGTCTGACTCTGTCTGGTGAAGCTTTCTTT

D gene: TRBD1
clone size: many
V gene: TRBV5-1
J gene: TRBJ1-1
CDR3 protein: CASSLTGETEAFF
CDR3 DNA: TGCGCCAGCAGCCTGACAGGGGAAACTGAAGCTTTCTTT

D gene: NA
clone size: NA
V gene: TRBV12-3/TRBV12-4
J gene: TRBJ2-2
CDR3 protein: CASSFGVVDTGELFF
CDR3 DNA: TGTGCCAGCAGTTTTGGGGTTGTCGACACCGGGGAGCTGTTTTTT